These 29 T cell receptor beta chains originate from one sample sequenced in a study of graft-versus-host responses after intestinal transplantation. Produced via immunoSEQ multiplex PCR; TCRdb's table is partial and in-frame only. The sample lists roughly 77,000 clones; around 90% were seen once. What these receptors recognize is not known. The starting material was unstimulated CD8+ T cells sorted from spleen or lymph node cells, obtained before intestinal transplant. These receptors all come from a human donor who received an intestinal transplant.

V usage is TRBV27 and J usage is TRBJ2-5, with 9 bases matching TRBD2. CDR3 size: 16 residues. The germline gives CDR1 MNHEY, CDR2 SMNVEV (reference sequence). V dropped 4 bases and J dropped 2; count of bases not matched to a gene: 8. For the CDR3, the DNA is TGTGCCAGCAGTTCCCGACTAGCGGAGGGACAAGAGACCCAGTACTTC. It encodes CASSSRLAEGQETQYF.

This clone was detected once. CDR3 protein: CASSFKTVTRTDTQYF. DNA for the CDR3: TGTGCCAGCAGCTTCAAGACTGTCACCCGCACAGATACGCAGTATTTT. The chain links TRBV5-4 to TRBJ2-3; D unresolved. The CDR3 totals 16 residues. Germline V gene lookup returns CDR1 SGHNT and CDR2 YYREEE (reference sequence). The V gene lost 2 bases and the J gene lost 1 base, with 14 bases spanning the gap.

This clone was observed once. V gene TRBV4-1 combines with J gene TRBJ1-2, with 7 bases fitting TRBD1. Germline CDR1 is MGHRA and CDR2 is YSYEKL. After removal of 0 bases from V and 4 bases from J, the junction contained 5 bases not matched to a gene. The CDR3 spans 15 residues. The chain's CDR3 is CASSQDLTGPYGYTF. The DNA for the CDR3 is TGCGCCAGCAGCCAAGATTTGACAGGGCCCTATGGCTACACCTTC.

This chain links TRBV4-1 with TRBJ1-1; D not certain. Trimming removed 1 base from V and 7 bases from J, with 10 bases in between. CDR1 MGHRA and CDR2 YSYEKL come from the germline V gene. The length of the CDR3 is 13 residues. The DNA for the CDR3 is TGCGCCAGCAGCCAAGTATCAGACTATGAAGCTTTCTTT. Protein: CASSQVSDYEAFF.

This clone occurred once. The rearrangement joins TRBV2 to TRBJ2-5; perhaps TRBD2 as D (6 bases). Germline CDR1 is SNHLY and CDR2 is FYNNEI. This CDR3 is built from 13 residues. Between the trimmed V and J ends, which lost 5 bases and 3 bases, there was a span of 10 bases. This CDR3 reads CASSLTREETQYF. CDR3 nucleotides: TGTGCCAGCAGTTTGACTAGGGAAGAGACCCAGTACTTC.

This clone occurred once. In nucleotides, the CDR3 is TGCAGCGCACTAGCGGGGATGGAGCAGTTCTTC. Translation gives CSALAGMEQFF. V usage is TRBV29-1 and J usage is TRBJ2-1, with 10 bases that match TRBD2. The CDR3 consists of 11 residues. In germline, CDR1 is SQVTM, CDR2 ANQGSEA. V was clipped by 7 bases and J by 10 bases; unmatched bases: 4.

The V gene is TRBV27, the J gene TRBJ2-5; a weak D match, TRBD1 (6 bases). The CDR3 is made up of 15 amino acids. V was shortened by 2 bases and J by 5 bases, with 15 bases between the two germline ends. Germline V gene data show CDR1 as MNHEY and CDR2 as SMNVEV (reference sequence). The chain's CDR3 is CASSLTEGTPETQYF. As DNA, the CDR3 is TGTGCCAGCAGTTTAACAGAAGGGACACCGGAGACCCAGTACTTC.

The chain carries TRBV6-5 and TRBJ2-2; 11 positions agree with TRBD2. This CDR3 comprises 16 residues. Germline CDR1 is MNHEY and CDR2 is SVGAGI. With V trimmed by 0 bases and J by 5 bases, 2 bases remained unmatched. The CDR3 region has the DNA TGTGCCAGCAGTTACTCCCGGACTAGCGGGACCGGGGAGCTGTTTTTT. This codes for CASSYSRTSGTGELFF.

This clone was seen only a few times. The chain employs TRBV28 and TRBJ2-7; TRBD2 agrees at 7 bases. V was clipped by 2 bases and J by 0 bases; unmatched bases: 7. The CDR3 has 16 residues. Germline V lookup: CDR1 MDHEN, CDR2 SYDVKM. The CDR3 nucleotides are TGTGCCAGCAGTTTACGGGGGGAGGGCAGCTCCTACGAGCAGTACTTC. Its translation: CASSLRGEGSSYEQYF.

The V call is TRBV7-9, the J call TRBJ2-1, with TRBD1 matching over 7 bases. The V and J ends lost 4 bases and 0 bases, in that order; junction bases with no gene match: 6. CDR1 and CDR2 from the germline V gene are SEHNR and FQNEAQ (reference sequence). The CDR3 loop spans 16 amino acids. CDR3 sequence (DNA): TGTGCCAGCAGCTACCCGGGACAGACCTCCTACAATGAGCAGTTCTTC. This gives the protein CASSYPGQTSYNEQFF.

The chain is built from TRBV13 and TRBJ1-1, with D possibly being TRBD1 (5 bases). The CDR3 is 15 amino acids. Germline V gene sequence: CDR1 PRHDT, CDR2 FYEKMQ (reference sequence). V was pared by 0 bases and J by 1 base, with 9 bases between. The chain's CDR3 is CASSLGPGGNTEAFF. The CDR3 DNA reads as TGTGCCAGCAGCTTAGGTCCGGGGGGGAACACTGAAGCTTTCTTT.

This clone turned up a few times. The CDR3 DNA reads as TGTGCCAGCAGCCAAGACTACTTAGCGAGTACTAACTACGAGCAGTACTTC. Amino acids: CASSQDYLASTNYEQYF. The rearrangement joins TRBV14 to TRBJ2-7, with a weak D call TRBD2 (5 bases). In germline, CDR1 is SGHDN, CDR2 FVKESK. V lost 0 bases and J lost 3, with 18 bases in between. The CDR3 is 17 amino acids.

The chain joins TRBV30 to TRBJ1-2; D is unclear. Looked up from germline, CDR1 is GTSNPN and CDR2 is SVGIG (reference sequence). Trimming removed 5 bases at V and 8 bases at J, with 15 bases between. The CDR3 spans 12 residues. The CDR3 here is CAWAGPSVGYTF. DNA for the CDR3: TGTGCCTGGGCTGGCCCCTCAGTGGGCTACACCTTC.

Within the sample, this clone is medium-sized (0.01 to 0.1%). The chain joins TRBV7-8 to TRBJ1-6; 7 bases line up with TRBD1. The CDR3 has 17 residues. CDR1 SGHVS and CDR2 FQNEAQ come from the germline V gene. After removal of 5 bases from V and 8 bases from J, the junction contained 15 bases not matched to a gene. DNA for the CDR3: TGTGCCAGCAGCCTAACCCTAACCGGGACAGCGGATTCACCCCTCCACTTT. It specifies CASSLTLTGTADSPLHF.

The gene calls are TRBV7-2 and TRBJ2-5; 10 bases line up with TRBD1. V gave up 3 bases and J gave up 5 bases; unmatched junction bases: 3. Germline V gives CDR1 SGHTA, CDR2 FQGNSA. The CDR3 contains 14 residues. CDR3 in DNA: TGTGCCAGCAGCTTGACAGGGGGCACGGAGACCCAGTACTTC. Translated: CASSLTGGTETQYF.

CDR3 region: CASSLRGGLEEQFF. The CDR3 nucleotides read TGTGCCAGCAGCTTGCGGGGGGGCCTCGAAGAGCAGTTCTTC. This chain links TRBV28 with TRBJ2-1; 9 bases agree with TRBD2. Germline V gene data show CDR1 as MDHEN and CDR2 as SYDVKM. Unmatched junction bases numbered 10, after V lost 6 bases and J lost 10 bases. This CDR3 spans 14 amino acids.

This chain joins TRBV9 and TRBJ1-2; a possible D gene is TRBD1 (6 bases). Per germline, CDR1 SGDLS and CDR2 YYNGEE. There are 13 residues in the CDR3. V lost 0 bases and J 4 bases, leaving 7 bases between the germline ends. The CDR3 reads CASSVGTAYGYTF. CDR3 in DNA: TGTGCCAGCAGCGTAGGGACAGCCTATGGCTACACCTTC.

This clone was counted between two and nine times. This sequence joins TRBV11-2 and TRBJ2-2, with 8 bases fitting TRBD2. Germline loops: CDR1 SGHAT, CDR2 FQNNGV. This CDR3 has 17 amino acids. V trimming: 4 bases; J trimming: 6 bases; junction bases outside the gene matches: 13. The CDR3 coding sequence is TGTGCCAGCAGCTCCAAAAAAGCGGGAGCGTTGGCCGGGGAGCTGTTTTTT. Residues: CASSSKKAGALAGELFF.

The gene calls are TRBV4-1 and TRBJ2-1, with D unresolved. Germline CDR1 MGHRA, CDR2 YSYEKL. Between the trimmed V and J ends, which lost 0 bases and 0 bases, there was a span of 12 bases. The CDR3 is 17 amino acids. The CDR3 protein is CASSQDFIFSSYNEQFF. The DNA for the CDR3 is TGCGCCAGCAGCCAAGATTTCATTTTCAGCTCCTACAATGAGCAGTTCTTC.

V and J are TRBV27 and TRBJ2-7; perhaps TRBD1 as D (6 bases). The CDR3 spans 21 residues. V lost 2 bases to trimming and J lost 2 bases, with 31 bases between them. Germline V gene data show CDR1 as MNHEY and CDR2 as SMNVEV (reference sequence). The CDR3 DNA is TGTGCCAGCAGTTTAACGCCTGCTATAAACGTCGGCCGAAGGGGGACCTACGAGCAGTACTTC. It encodes CASSLTPAINVGRRGTYEQYF.

This sequence joins TRBV7-2 and TRBJ2-7, with D perhaps TRBD1 (5 bases). Trimming left V 1 base short and J 0 bases short, with 16 bases between. The CDR3 consists of 17 residues. Germline V lookup: CDR1 SGHTA, CDR2 FQGNSA. The CDR3 loop reads CASSLVSGLPSSYEQYF. The CDR3 nucleotides are TGTGCCAGCAGCTTAGTGTCAGGGCTCCCGAGCTCCTACGAGCAGTACTTC. Full variable domain (remainder filled in from reference TRBV7-2 and TRBJ2-7): GAGVSQSPSNKVTEKGKDVELRCDPISGHTALYWYRQSLGQGLEFLIYFQGNSAPDKSGLPSDRFSAERTGGSVSTLTIQRTQQEDSAVYLCASSLVSGLPSSYEQYFGPGTRLTVT.

The chain couples TRBV28 to TRBJ2-7; D may be TRBD2 (6 bases). Germline V CDR1 and CDR2: MDHEN, SYDVKM. This CDR3 is 14 amino acids long. Trimming took 7 bases from V and 3 from J, leaving 16 bases between them. The CDR3 bases are TGTGCCAGCACCCCCGGCGGGGCCTACTACGAGCAGTACTTC. Its protein is CASTPGGAYYEQYF. Combining the CDR3 with reference TRBV28 and TRBJ2-7 gives the whole variable domain DVKVTQSSRYLVKRTGEKVFLECVQDMDHENMFWYRQDPGLGLRLIYFSYDVKMKEKGDIPEGYSVSREKKERFSLILESASTNQTSMYLCASTPGGAYYEQYFGPGTRLTVT.

This chain uses TRBV4-1 with TRBJ2-2; D remains ambiguous. From germline, CDR1 is MGHRA and CDR2 YSYEKL. The V and J ends lost 0 bases and 4 bases respectively, with 3 bases between them. The CDR3 length is 13 residues. CDR3 nucleotides: TGCGCCAGCAGCCAAGAGAGCACCGGGGAGCTGTTTTTT. Residues: CASSQESTGELFF.

The chain joins TRBV6-1 to TRBJ2-5; D call uncertain. Germline loops: CDR1 MNHNS, CDR2 SASEGT. The CDR3 is made up of 14 amino acids. V lost 4 bases and J lost 5, with 14 bases in between. The CDR3 spells CASSGSRGVETQYF. The CDR3 DNA reads as TGTGCCAGCAGTGGAAGCCGAGGAGTGGAGACCCAGTACTTC.

The chain carries TRBV4-1 and TRBJ1-3, with D unclear. Germline V CDR1 and CDR2: MGHRA, YSYEKL. The CDR3 is 15 residues long. V shed 5 bases and J shed 0 bases, with 11 bases lying between them. CDR3 coding DNA: TGCGCCAGCAGCTCCCCAGAGGCCTCTGGAAACACCATATATTTT. This translates into CASSSPEASGNTIYF.

The rearrangement uses TRBV4-1 and TRBJ1-2; TRBD1 aligns across 7 bases. V gave up 3 bases and J gave up 7 bases; unmatched junction bases: 8. The CDR3 totals 14 residues. Germline V gives CDR1 MGHRA, CDR2 YSYEKL. The CDR3 DNA reads TGCGCCAGCAGCCATGACAGGGAAGTTGGTGGCTACACCTTC. Protein product: CASSHDREVGGYTF.

The chain is built from TRBV29-1 and TRBJ2-7, with TRBD2 matching over 7 bases. This CDR3 contains 13 residues. The germline V gene encodes CDR1 SQVTM and CDR2 ANQGSEA. J was trimmed by 4 bases and V by 4 bases; bases with no gene match: 7. The CDR3 region has the DNA TGCAGCGTTGGTTCGGGGGGTCTTTACGAGCAGTACTTC. It is translated as CSVGSGGLYEQYF.

V and J are TRBV11-2 and TRBJ2-3, with D perhaps matching TRBD2 (5 bases). Germline V gene lookup returns CDR1 SGHAT and CDR2 FQNNGV. V was clipped by 0 bases and J by 4 bases, with 14 bases between them. This CDR3 has 16 residues. This CDR3 is CASSLDRWESADTQYF. The CDR3 DNA reads as TGTGCCAGCAGCTTAGATCGGTGGGAGTCAGCAGATACGCAGTATTTT.

This chain connects TRBV27 to TRBJ1-1; D is perhaps TRBD1 (5 bases). V was pared by 4 bases and J by 1 base, with 19 bases between. The CDR3 is 17 amino acids. CDR1 is MNHEY and CDR2 is SMNVEV in the germline V gene (reference sequence). The CDR3 region is CASSWNSLQVKNTEAFF. CDR3 nucleotide sequence: TGTGCCAGCAGTTGGAATTCACTACAGGTAAAGAACACTGAAGCTTTCTTT.